One sample yielded the 4 T cell receptor beta chains listed below, sequenced in a study of blood T cell repertoires in COVID-19 (dated by TCRdb to 2020 to 2021). The method was the immunoSEQ multiplex PCR assay. TCRdb carries this immuneACCESS record with in-frame sequences only. Its versions omit some clonotypes, under half of them owing to an unresolved V gene in the studies checked, with the rest unexplained. Across this sample there are about 70,000 clones, with around nine tenths seen only once. Of the sample, approximately 1.5% is held by the ten largest clones. Input material: peripheral blood. The receptors were sampled from a man aged 45-65 years with acute or convalescent COVID-19.

V usage is TRBV6-5 and J usage is TRBJ2-7; TRBD1 matches at 7 bases. The CDR3 spans 12 residues. CDR1 is MNHEY, CDR2 SVGAGI, per germline. V lost 6 bases to trimming and J lost 3 bases; unmatched junction nucleotides: 2. CDR3 region: CASRDRVYEQYF. CDR3 in DNA: TGTGCCAGCAGAGACAGGGTCTACGAGCAGTACTTC.

This CDR3 reads CASSRTGSEQFF. DNA for the CDR3: TGTGCCAGCTCACGGACCGGGAGTGAGCAGTTCTTC. The rearrangement joins TRBV18 to TRBJ2-1, with a tentative D call TRBD2 (6 bases). Germline lookup yields CDR1 KGHSH and CDR2 LQKENI. V dropped 4 bases and J dropped 9 bases, with 10 bases sitting between them. The CDR3 runs to 12 residues.

This rearrangement joins TRBV30 to TRBJ1-2, with D perhaps matching TRBD1 (5 bases). The germline V gene encodes CDR1 GTSNPN and CDR2 SVGIG (reference sequence). This CDR3 has 13 residues. V was shortened by 6 bases and J by 5 bases, with 16 bases between the two germline ends. This CDR3 reads CACLPGRVYGYTF. The CDR3 DNA reads TGTGCCTGTTTGCCAGGGAGGGTATATGGCTACACCTTC. The entire variable domain, with the rest obtained from reference TRBV30 and TRBJ1-2, is as follows: SQTIHQWPATLVQPVGSPLSLECTVEGTSNPNLYWYRQAAGRGLQLLFYSVGIGQISSEVPQNLSASRPQDRQFILSSKKLLLSDSGFYLCACLPGRVYGYTFGSGTRLTVV.

This clone was detected only a few times. The J gene is TRBJ2-7, the V gene TRBV7-8; 7 bases are shared with TRBD1. The CDR3 has 14 residues. V lost 8 bases, J lost 3 bases, and 10 bases stayed unmatched. Germline V gene sequence: CDR1 SGHVS, CDR2 FQNEAQ. The DNA of the CDR3 is TGTGCCAGCTGCCCGGAAACAGGGGTCTACGAGCAGTACGTC. Its protein product is CASCPETGVYEQYV.